Included here is one TCR beta chain sequence, with context. Its matching antigen is unknown. The repertoire was sequenced with immunoSEQ multiplex PCR; TCRdb's copy has only in-frame clones and lacks some. The sample holds 70,000 or so clones, about 93% seen once. Time point reported: newly diagnosed, previously untreated cHL patient sample. This sample was included in a study of PD-1 blockade in classical Hodgkin lymphoma. General observations from the study: Newly diagnosed patients had baseline TCR diversity that was reportedly lower than that of healthy donors.

The receptor was derived from a human donor with classical Hodgkin lymphoma. Input material: peripheral blood mononuclear cells (PBMCs).

In DNA form, the CDR3 reads TGTGCCAGCAGTTACTCGAAGGGCCTCTACGAGCAGTACTTC. Its translation is CASSYSKGLYEQYF. The rearrangement links TRBV6-6 to TRBJ2-7; D not certain. This CDR3 has 14 residues. Between the trimmed V and J ends, which lost 0 bases and 3 bases, there was a span of 9 bases. The germline V gene encodes CDR1 MNHNY and CDR2 SVGAGI (reference sequence).